These 27 T cell receptor beta chains were sequenced from one sample in a study of cytomegalovirus exposure and HLA in healthy donors. This table comes from immunoSEQ multiplex PCR, and its TCRdb copy is limited to in-frame clones, with some not included. The repertoire holds 150,000 or so clones, with approximately 90% as singletons. Sequenced material: PBMCs. The source of these receptors is a woman under 40 in good health and CMV-seropositive.

The chain combines TRBV25-1 with TRBJ2-1; 12 bases fit TRBD2. This CDR3 region has 18 residues. From germline, CDR1 is MGHDK and CDR2 SYGVNS. The junction had 10 bases not matched to a gene; V was cut back by 2 bases and J by 5 bases. CDR3 in DNA: TGTGCCAGCAGTGAAAATCGGCTAGCGGGAGGGCTTGACAATGAGCAGTTCTTC. Protein product: CASSENRLAGGLDNEQFF.

J is TRBJ2-3 and V is TRBV28; no clear D. With 5 bases removed from V and 4 bases from J, the gap between germline ends came to 4 bases. Germline lookup yields CDR1 MDHEN and CDR2 SYDVKM. The CDR3 length is 11 residues. The CDR3 reads CASSRPDTQYF. As DNA, the CDR3 is TGTGCCAGCAGTCGTCCAGATACGCAGTATTTT.

The genes are TRBV28 and TRBJ2-4; 7 nucleotides line up with TRBD1. The CDR3 loop spans 13 amino acids. Germline V gives CDR1 MDHEN, CDR2 SYDVKM. The trim removed 3 bases at V and 6 bases at J, leaving 2 bases unmatched. The CDR3 here is CASSFNRGNIQYF. The CDR3 nucleotides read TGTGCCAGCAGTTTTAACAGGGGAAACATTCAGTACTTC.

The J gene is TRBJ1-6, the V gene TRBV7-2; tentative D call: TRBD1 (5 bases). The V gene's germline CDR1 is SGHTA and CDR2 FQGNSA. The CDR3 is 16 residues long. Trimming cost V 7 bases and J 5 bases, with 18 bases left between them. The CDR3 coding sequence is TGTGCCAGCACCCGATGGGGGGGTCGGGATAATTCACCCCTCCACTTT. Protein sequence: CASTRWGGRDNSPLHF.

The chain carries TRBV6-1 and TRBJ1-1; TRBD1 might be the D (5 bases). The CDR3 totals 13 residues. Germline V gene lookup returns CDR1 MNHNS and CDR2 SASEGT. Deletions cut 4 bases from V and 7 bases from J, with 13 bases between. The CDR3 region is CASSVRSQGEAFF. As DNA, the CDR3 is TGTGCCAGCAGTGTTAGGTCGCAGGGTGAAGCTTTCTTT.

The chain uses TRBV28 and TRBJ2-7, with 9 bases matching TRBD1. Germline loops: CDR1 MDHEN, CDR2 SYDVKM. The trim removed 7 bases at V and 4 bases at J, leaving 14 bases unmatched. The CDR3 spans 16 residues. CDR3 DNA: TGTGCCAGCAACTTGGGTATTCCGGGACAGGGATACGAGCAGTACTTC. This gives the protein CASNLGIPGQGYEQYF.

The chain uses TRBV7-2 and TRBJ2-1, with D possibly being TRBD2 (5 bases). CDR3 length equals 14 residues. The germline V and J ends were trimmed by 0 bases and 7 bases, with 10 bases remaining between them. Germline V lookup: CDR1 SGHTA, CDR2 FQGNSA. The CDR3 here is CASSLATGKNEQFF. The DNA for the CDR3 is TGTGCCAGCAGCTTAGCGACGGGGAAGAATGAGCAGTTCTTC. Variable domain in full (rest from reference TRBV7-2 and TRBJ2-1): GAGVSQSPSNKVTEKGKDVELRCDPISGHTALYWYRQSLGQGLEFLIYFQGNSAPDKSGLPSDRFSAERTGGSVSTLTIQRTQQEDSAVYLCASSLATGKNEQFFGPGTRLTVL.

The genes are TRBV7-7 and TRBJ2-5; TRBD1 is a possible D gene (5 bases). The CDR3 has 14 amino acids. Germline V gene data show CDR1 as SSHAT and CDR2 as FNYEAQ (reference sequence). Trimming removed 5 bases from V and 4 bases from J, with 14 bases in between. The CDR3 here is CASSAKGQGETQYF. CDR3 bases: TGTGCCAGCAGCGCAAAAGGGCAGGGAGAGACCCAGTACTTC.

CDR3 bases: TGTGCCAGCAGCCCAAATTTAGGGGGTAACACTGAAGCTTTCTTT. Translation: CASSPNLGGNTEAFF. The rearrangement links TRBV9 to TRBJ1-1, with a tentative D call TRBD1 (6 bases). The germline V gene has CDR1 SGDLS and CDR2 YYNGEE. This CDR3 spans 15 amino acids. V shed 4 bases and J shed 2 bases, with 15 bases lying between them.

The V and J genes are TRBV7-6 and TRBJ2-7; maybe TRBD1 (6 bases). The ends were cut back, 1 base at V and 5 bases at J, with 15 bases in the middle. Germline-derived CDR1 and CDR2 are SGHVS and FNYEAQ. The CDR3 contains 15 residues. Here the CDR3 DNA reads TGTGCCAGCAGCTTAGATAGCAGGGGTTTTGACGAGCAGTACTTC. It specifies CASSLDSRGFDEQYF.

The chain has TRBV5-1 and TRBJ2-7; 9 nucleotides line up with TRBD2. Looked up from germline, CDR1 is SGHRS and CDR2 is YFSETQ. The CDR3 consists of 13 residues. V was pared by 2 bases and J by 7 bases, with 4 bases of the junction left unmatched. The CDR3 DNA is TGCGCCAGCAGCTTAGCGGGAGGCTTAGAGCAGTACTTC. As protein: CASSLAGGLEQYF. Using reference TRBV5-1 and TRBJ2-7 for the parts outside the CDR3, the full variable domain is KAGVTQTPRYLIKTRGQQVTLSCSPISGHRSVSWYQQTPGQGLQFLFEYFSETQRNKGNFPGRFSGRQFSNSRSEMNVSTLELGDSALYLCASSLAGGLEQYFGPGTRLTVT.

The gene calls are TRBV5-6 and TRBJ2-7; D remains unclear. V was clipped by 5 bases and J by 0 bases, with 6 bases between them. The CDR3 has 12 residues. Looked up from germline, CDR1 is SGHDT and CDR2 is YYEEEE. CDR3 residues: CASSGVSYEQYF. Here the CDR3 DNA reads TGTGCCAGCAGTGGAGTCTCCTACGAGCAGTACTTC.

V is TRBV7-2 and J is TRBJ2-5, with a possible D match to TRBD1 (5 bases). Germline lookup yields CDR1 SGHTA and CDR2 FQGNSA. CDR3 length equals 13 residues. Trimming removed 2 bases from V and 2 bases from J, with 6 bases in between. Written as DNA, the CDR3 is TGTGCCAGCAGCTTAAACAGGCAAGAGACCCAGTACTTC. Protein sequence: CASSLNRQETQYF.

V is TRBV28 and J is TRBJ2-1; possibly TRBD2 for D (5 bases). Germline CDR1 MDHEN, CDR2 SYDVKM. The V end was cut by 8 bases, the J end by 8 bases, with 22 bases between. This CDR3 is built from 15 residues. CDR3 sequence: CASGPSWGVGYEQFF. The CDR3 DNA sequence: TGTGCCAGCGGCCCTTCTTGGGGAGTGGGCTATGAGCAGTTCTTC.

The rearrangement joins TRBV6-1 to TRBJ1-4, with D hard to call. The ends were cut back, 2 bases at V and 2 bases at J, with 15 bases in the middle. The CDR3 covers 17 residues. Per germline, CDR1 MNHNS and CDR2 SASEGT. The CDR3 sequence is CASSERRLAGTNEKLFF. In DNA form, the CDR3 reads TGTGCCAGCAGTGAACGGAGGTTGGCTGGCACTAATGAAAAACTGTTTTTT.

The chain joins TRBV5-1 to TRBJ2-3; TRBD2 agrees at 8 bases. V lost 0 bases, J lost 7 bases, and 7 bases stayed unmatched. Germline V lookup: CDR1 SGHRS, CDR2 YFSETQ. CDR3 size: 15 residues. The CDR3, as DNA: TGCGCCAGCAGCTTGGTCGGGGGGGCCCTGAATACGCAGTATTTT. Translation: CASSLVGGALNTQYF.

V gene TRBV29-1 combines with J gene TRBJ1-2; D unresolved. Trimming cost V 7 bases and J 4 bases, with 10 bases left between them. The V gene's germline CDR1 is SQVTM and CDR2 ANQGSEA. The CDR3 runs to 11 residues. The CDR3 loop reads CSARHTYGYTF. The CDR3 DNA follows: TGCAGCGCCCGACATACCTATGGCTACACCTTC.

This rearrangement joins TRBV7-8 to TRBJ1-2, with TRBD1 matching 9 bases. The CDR3 contains 14 residues. The ends lost 5 bases at V and 5 bases at J; junction bases unmatched: 6. Germline values: CDR1 SGHVS, CDR2 FQNEAQ. The CDR3 region is CASSRTGALYGYTF. CDR3 nucleotides: TGTGCCAGCAGCCGGACAGGGGCTTTATATGGCTACACCTTC.

V is TRBV27 and J is TRBJ1-2, with TRBD1 as a possible D gene (5 bases). The CDR3 has 16 amino acids. V was pared by 5 bases and J by 2 bases, with 18 bases between. CDR1 and CDR2 (germline): MNHEY, SMNVEV (reference sequence). The CDR3 is CASSDTDGGSNYGYTF. CDR3 in DNA: TGTGCCAGCAGTGACACGGACGGGGGGTCCAACTATGGCTACACCTTC.

V usage is TRBV6-5 and J usage is TRBJ1-2; no reliable D call. Germline lookup yields CDR1 MNHEY and CDR2 SVGAGI. CDR3 length: 12 amino acids. V lost 6 bases, J lost 5 bases, and 10 bases lay in between. The CDR3 DNA sequence: TGTGCCAGCAGCCCCCGAGCATATGGCTACACCTTC. It encodes CASSPRAYGYTF.

The J gene is TRBJ2-7, the V gene TRBV13, with D perhaps matching TRBD2 (5 bases). The CDR3 is made up of 12 amino acids. With 0 bases removed from V and 5 bases from J, the gap between germline ends came to 5 bases. Germline CDR1 is PRHDT and CDR2 is FYEKMQ (reference sequence). CDR3 DNA: TGTGCCAGCAGCTTAGGGGGAGACGAGCAGTACTTC. This translates into CASSLGGDEQYF. Full variable domain (remainder filled in from reference TRBV13 and TRBJ2-7): AAGVIQSPRHLIKEKRETATLKCYPIPRHDTVYWYQQGPGQDPQFLISFYEKMQSDKGSIPDRFSAQQFSDYHSELNMSSLELGDSALYFCASSLGGDEQYFGPGTRLTVT.

This clone was recorded only once. CDR3 loop: CASSLLAGTYEQYF. The CDR3, as DNA: TGTGCCAGCAGCTTACTAGCGGGAACCTACGAGCAGTACTTC. V is TRBV7-8 and J is TRBJ2-7, with 9 bases that match TRBD2. The CDR3 has 14 amino acids. Germline assignment: CDR1 SGHVS and CDR2 FQNEAQ. The J segment lost 2 bases and the V segment lost 2 bases, leaving 1 base of the junction unmatched.

The genes are TRBV7-2 and TRBJ2-5; D might be TRBD2 (5 bases). Germline loops: CDR1 SGHTA, CDR2 FQGNSA. CDR3 length: 13 amino acids. The V end was cut by 5 bases, the J end by 5 bases, with 12 bases between. This CDR3 is CASSIGLVETQYF. DNA of the CDR3: TGTGCCAGCAGCATAGGACTTGTTGAGACCCAGTACTTC.

The chain couples TRBV28 to TRBJ1-1, with 7 positions matching TRBD1. With 5 bases clipped from V and 0 bases from J, the junction kept 9 bases outside the gene matches. The germline CDR1 and CDR2 sequences are MDHEN and SYDVKM. This CDR3 is 16 amino acids long. CDR3 in amino acids: CASSVDRVAMNTEAFF. The CDR3 DNA reads as TGTGCCAGCAGTGTCGACAGGGTCGCGATGAACACTGAAGCTTTCTTT.

This rearrangement joins TRBV27 to TRBJ2-3; the D is unclear. V gave up 6 bases and J gave up 2 bases, with 12 bases separating them. The CDR3 totals 14 residues. Germline CDR1 reads MNHEY; CDR2 reads SMNVEV (reference sequence). CDR3 bases: TGTGCCAGCAGACCCTTAGTAAACACAGATACGCAGTATTTT. It is translated as CASRPLVNTDTQYF.

The chain links TRBV29-1 to TRBJ2-1; D gene uncertain. The length of the CDR3 is 14 residues. Trimming removed 1 base from V and 0 bases from J, with 7 bases in between. In germline, CDR1 is SQVTM, CDR2 ANQGSEA. The CDR3 spells CSVEALSSYNEQFF. CDR3 coding DNA: TGCAGCGTTGAAGCGCTTAGCTCCTACAATGAGCAGTTCTTC.

This clone was seen a single time. The rearrangement joins TRBV29-1 to TRBJ2-7; 7 nucleotides match TRBD1. CDR3 length: 16 amino acids. The V and J ends lost 5 bases and 3 bases, in that order; junction bases with no gene match: 16. Per germline, CDR1 SQVTM and CDR2 ANQGSEA. The CDR3 here is CSVLGTQKTGNYEQYF. The DNA for the CDR3 is TGCAGCGTTCTCGGTACACAAAAGACAGGGAACTACGAGCAGTACTTC.